The 23 T cell receptor beta chains in this list originate from one sample, sequenced in a study of T cells in narcolepsy. Measured with immunoSEQ multiplex PCR; TCRdb has only the in-frame clones, and not every one. The repertoire consists of 30,000 to 35,000 clones, with around 80% occurring once and the leading ten covering approximately 1.1%. Sequencing input: memory (CD45RA-) CD4+ T cells from blood. The receptors stem from a human donor in good health.

CDR3 DNA sequence: TGTGCCAGCAGTAGTAGAGGGGTGAACACTGAAGCTTTCTTT. This translates into CASSSRGVNTEAFF. The chain carries TRBV6-6 and TRBJ1-1; perhaps TRBD1 as D (5 bases). The CDR3 covers 14 residues. The germline V gene encodes CDR1 MNHNY and CDR2 SVGAGI (reference sequence). The V gene lost 5 bases and the J gene lost 0 bases, with 10 bases spanning the gap.

The rearrangement joins TRBV6-1 to TRBJ1-5; D is perhaps TRBD1 (6 bases). This CDR3 contains 16 residues. The ends were cut back, 5 bases at V and 11 bases at J, with 25 bases in the middle. Germline loops: CDR1 MNHNS, CDR2 SASEGT. In DNA form, the CDR3 reads TGTGCCAGCAGTCAAGGTGGGGGGGGCGGATCTGGGGCCCAGCATTTT. Translating it yields CASSQGGGGGSGAQHF.

V usage is TRBV27 and J usage is TRBJ2-5; the D gene is possibly TRBD2 (6 bases). The germline V gene has CDR1 MNHEY and CDR2 SMNVEV (reference sequence). Trimming removed 4 bases at V and 0 bases at J, with 12 bases between. This CDR3 has 15 residues. CDR3 DNA: TGTGCCAGCAGTTATTTTGGCGGGAACCAAGAGACCCAGTACTTC. Translation gives CASSYFGGNQETQYF.

The genes are TRBV6-5 and TRBJ1-6; D is undetermined. Trimming removed 3 bases from V and 10 bases from J, with 13 bases in between. The V gene's germline CDR1 is MNHEY and CDR2 SVGAGI. CDR3 length: 14 residues. CDR3 sequence (DNA): TGTGCCAGCAGTTATTCGGTCGTGCAGTCACCCCTCCACTTT. It yields the protein CASSYSVVQSPLHF.

The chain uses TRBV28 and TRBJ2-7, with D possibly TRBD2 on 6 matching bases. The CDR3 extends over 13 amino acids. Germline V CDR1 and CDR2: MDHEN, SYDVKM. The V gene lost 6 bases and the J gene lost 7 bases, with 16 bases spanning the gap. CDR3 in amino acids: CASSSAGPREQYF. The CDR3 region has the DNA TGTGCCAGCAGCTCAGCGGGCCCCCGGGAGCAGTACTTC.

The gene calls are TRBV19 and TRBJ1-3, with D possibly matching TRBD1 (5 bases). From germline, CDR1 is LNHDA and CDR2 SQIVND (reference sequence). V shed 6 bases and J shed 0 bases, with 15 bases lying between them. The CDR3 runs 16 residues. The CDR3 is CASSFGAPSSGNTIYF. The CDR3 coding sequence is TGTGCCAGTAGCTTCGGGGCCCCCAGCTCTGGAAACACCATATATTTT.

This clone was detected only once. This chain's CDR3 is CASSAPRTGASEQFF. As DNA, the CDR3 is TGTGCCAGCAGCGCCCCCCGGACAGGGGCCAGTGAGCAGTTCTTC. The chain links TRBV2 to TRBJ2-1; 9 nucleotides line up with TRBD1. V lost 6 bases to trimming and J lost 9 bases; unmatched junction nucleotides: 12. CDR1 and CDR2 from the germline V gene are SNHLY and FYNNEI. The CDR3 has 15 residues.

The rearrangement joins TRBV5-4 to TRBJ2-7; D is perhaps TRBD1 or TRBD2 (6 bases each). Trimming shortened V by 2 bases and J by 2 bases, and 11 bases separated the two germline ends. This CDR3 has 14 amino acids. Looked up from germline, CDR1 is SGHNT and CDR2 is YYREEE (reference sequence). The CDR3: CASSFNGGPYEQYF. Here the CDR3 DNA reads TGTGCCAGCAGCTTCAATGGGGGGCCCTACGAGCAGTACTTC.

The J gene is TRBJ2-5, the V gene TRBV19; 8 bases map to TRBD2. Germline-derived CDR1 and CDR2 are LNHDA and SQIVND (reference sequence). This CDR3 is built from 15 residues. The V gene end was trimmed by 5 bases and the J gene end by 5 bases; junction bases not matched to a gene: 10. The CDR3 DNA is TGTGCCAGTAGTGATCTGACGGGGGGGGTGGAGACCCAGTACTTC. It codes for CASSDLTGGVETQYF.

The rearrangement joins TRBV5-4 to TRBJ2-5; D not certain. CDR3 length equals 11 residues. Trimming cost V 2 bases and J 4 bases, with 3 bases left between them. The germline gives CDR1 SGHNT, CDR2 YYREEE (reference sequence). The DNA for the CDR3 is TGTGCCAGCAGCTTATCAGAGACCCAGTACTTC. Protein: CASSLSETQYF.

The J gene is TRBJ1-1, the V gene TRBV6-1; no clear D. V was pared by 8 bases and J by 0 bases, with 10 bases between. The CDR3 has 13 residues. The germline V gene encodes CDR1 MNHNS and CDR2 SASEGT. Here the CDR3 DNA reads TGTGCCAGCCCAGACCGCATGAACACTGAAGCTTTCTTT. It codes for CASPDRMNTEAFF.

This chain joins TRBV15 and TRBJ2-5; TRBD1 matches 9 bases. The better agreement between TRBJ2-7 and the DNA end casts doubt on the J call. Germline V gene sequence: CDR1 LNHNV, CDR2 YYDKDF (reference sequence). CDR3 size: 16 residues. The CDR3 is CATSRDTGTGIYEQYF. The CDR3 coding sequence is TGTGCCACCAGCAGAGATACCGGGACAGGGATTTACGAGCAGTACTTC.

V is TRBV6-6 and J is TRBJ2-1; the D is unclear. The CDR3 spans 13 residues. Germline V gene lookup returns CDR1 MNHNY and CDR2 SVGAGI (reference sequence). Trimming cost V 2 bases and J 9 bases, with 11 bases left between them. The CDR3 DNA follows: TGTGCCAGCAGTTACCCCATTACGGGTGAGCAGTTCTTC. Protein product: CASSYPITGEQFF.

This clone has a handful of counts. This same CDR3 is encoded by further DNA sequences in the sample. V usage is TRBV27 and J usage is TRBJ1-1; D is unclear. Looked up from germline, CDR1 is MNHEY and CDR2 is SMNVEV (reference sequence). Deletions cut 2 bases from V and 4 bases from J, with 11 bases between. The CDR3 totals 14 residues. The CDR3, as DNA: TGTGCCAGCAGTTTAAGCCCTTGGGGCACTGAAGCTTTCTTT. Its protein is CASSLSPWGTEAFF.

V and J are TRBV9 and TRBJ2-1, with 8 positions matching TRBD2. The CDR3 totals 15 residues. Germline trimming cut 4 bases from V and 0 bases from J; bases unmatched to any gene: 3. Per the germline V gene, CDR1 is SGDLS and CDR2 is YYNGEE. The CDR3 reads CASSLSGASYNEQFF. In DNA form, the CDR3 reads TGTGCCAGCAGCCTTAGCGGGGCCTCCTACAATGAGCAGTTCTTC.

The gene calls are TRBV5-4 and TRBJ2-3, with D possibly being TRBD1 (7 bases). CDR1 is SGHNT, CDR2 YYREEE, per germline (reference sequence). V dropped 4 bases and J dropped 4 bases, with 16 bases sitting between them. The CDR3 is 15 residues long. CDR3 sequence: CASSGEQGRPDTQYF. The CDR3 nucleotides are TGTGCCAGCAGCGGAGAACAGGGGAGGCCAGATACGCAGTATTTT.

The chain joins TRBV27 to TRBJ2-3; 13 nucleotides agree with TRBD2. Germline V gene sequence: CDR1 MNHEY, CDR2 SMNVEV (reference sequence). The CDR3 has 16 residues. The trim removed 5 bases at V and 1 base at J, leaving 3 bases unmatched. The CDR3 nucleotides are TGTGCCAGCAGTCCCGGACTAGCGGGAGGCACAGATACGCAGTATTTT. This gives the protein CASSPGLAGGTDTQYF.

The gene calls are TRBV27 and TRBJ2-5; D may be TRBD1 (6 bases). V was shortened by 5 bases and J by 7 bases, with 14 bases between the two germline ends. CDR1 and CDR2 (germline): MNHEY, SMNVEV (reference sequence). This CDR3 is 13 amino acids long. This CDR3 reads CASSTARGGTQYF. For the CDR3, the DNA is TGTGCCAGCAGTACAGCCCGAGGGGGGACCCAGTACTTC.

J is TRBJ2-5 and V is TRBV7-2; 7 bases map to TRBD1. The germline gives CDR1 SGHTA, CDR2 FQGNSA. Trimming removed 3 bases from V and 5 bases from J; junction bases left unmatched: 9. The CDR3 runs 15 residues. The CDR3 bases are TGTGCCAGCAGCTTTACTCCAAGGGGGCTGGAGACCCAGTACTTC. Amino acids: CASSFTPRGLETQYF.

This rearrangement joins TRBV7-2 to TRBJ2-1, with TRBD2 matching over 7 bases. This CDR3 comprises 13 residues. Germline assignment: CDR1 SGHTA and CDR2 FQGNSA. V shed 1 base and J 9 bases; nucleotides not matched to a gene: 3. CDR3 sequence reads: CASSLGPGGEQFF. The CDR3 region has the DNA TGTGCCAGCAGCTTAGGGCCGGGGGGTGAGCAGTTCTTC.

Only a few counts were recorded for this clone. The chain joins TRBV19 to TRBJ1-5, with D possibly matching TRBD1 (5 bases). This CDR3 is 14 amino acids long. Per the germline V gene, CDR1 is LNHDA and CDR2 is SQIVND (reference sequence). V was cut by 5 bases and J by 7 bases, with 15 bases left in between. CDR3 in amino acids: CASSQGTGGQPQHF. Written as DNA, the CDR3 is TGTGCCAGTAGTCAAGGGACGGGGGGGCAGCCCCAGCATTTT.

V and J are TRBV10-3 and TRBJ2-7, with 12 bases lining up with TRBD2. Unmatched junction bases numbered 7, after V lost 7 bases and J lost 6 bases. The CDR3 totals 14 residues. In germline, CDR1 is ENHRY, CDR2 SYGVKD. The CDR3 reads CAITRLAGVAEQYF. CDR3 sequence (DNA): TGTGCCATCACCCGACTAGCGGGAGTAGCCGAGCAGTACTTC.

The chain couples TRBV6-1 to TRBJ2-1; TRBD2 aligns across 12 bases. This CDR3 has 14 amino acids. Germline V gene sequence: CDR1 MNHNS, CDR2 SASEGT. V dropped 8 bases and J dropped 5; count of bases not matched to a gene: 4. This CDR3 is CASRRTSGNNEQFF. The CDR3 DNA reads as TGTGCCAGCCGGCGGACTAGCGGGAACAATGAGCAGTTCTTC.